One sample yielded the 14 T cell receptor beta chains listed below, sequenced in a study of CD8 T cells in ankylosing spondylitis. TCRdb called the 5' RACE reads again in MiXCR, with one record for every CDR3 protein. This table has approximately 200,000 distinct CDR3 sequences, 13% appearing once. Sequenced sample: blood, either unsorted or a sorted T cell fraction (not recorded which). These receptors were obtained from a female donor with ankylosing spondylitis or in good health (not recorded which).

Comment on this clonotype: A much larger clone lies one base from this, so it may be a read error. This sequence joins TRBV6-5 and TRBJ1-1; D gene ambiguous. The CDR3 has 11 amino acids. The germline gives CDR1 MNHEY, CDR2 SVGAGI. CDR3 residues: CANSSGSEAFF. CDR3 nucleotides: TGTGCCAACAGTTCCGGTTCTGAAGCTTTCTTT.

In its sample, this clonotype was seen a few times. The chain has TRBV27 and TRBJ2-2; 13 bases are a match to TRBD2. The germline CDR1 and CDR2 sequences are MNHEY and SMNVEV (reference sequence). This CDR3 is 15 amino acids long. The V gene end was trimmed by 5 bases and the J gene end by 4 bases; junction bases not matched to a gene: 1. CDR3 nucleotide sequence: TGTGCCAGCAGTGGACTAGCGGGAGTCACCGGGGAGCTGTTTTTT. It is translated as CASSGLAGVTGELFF.

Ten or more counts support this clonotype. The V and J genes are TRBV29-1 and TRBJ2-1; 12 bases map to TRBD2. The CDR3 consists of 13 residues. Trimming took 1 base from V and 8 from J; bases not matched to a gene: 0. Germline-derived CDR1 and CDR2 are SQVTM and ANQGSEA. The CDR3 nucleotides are TGCAGCGTTGAAGGACTAGCGGGAGATGAGCAGTTCTTC. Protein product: CSVEGLAGDEQFF.

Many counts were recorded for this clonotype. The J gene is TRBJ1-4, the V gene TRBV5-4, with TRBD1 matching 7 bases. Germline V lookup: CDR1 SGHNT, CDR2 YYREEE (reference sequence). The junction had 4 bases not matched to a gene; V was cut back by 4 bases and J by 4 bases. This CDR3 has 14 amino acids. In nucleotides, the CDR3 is TGTGCCAGCAGCCTGGGACAGTTTAATGAAAAACTGTTTTTT. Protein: CASSLGQFNEKLFF.

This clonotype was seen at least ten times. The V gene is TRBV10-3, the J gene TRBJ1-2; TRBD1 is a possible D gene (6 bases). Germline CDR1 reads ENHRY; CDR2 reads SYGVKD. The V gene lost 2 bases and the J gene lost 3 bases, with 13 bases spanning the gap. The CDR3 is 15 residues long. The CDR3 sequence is CAISERGGTDYGYTF. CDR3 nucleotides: TGTGCCATCAGTGAGCGGGGGGGCACCGACTATGGCTACACCTTC.

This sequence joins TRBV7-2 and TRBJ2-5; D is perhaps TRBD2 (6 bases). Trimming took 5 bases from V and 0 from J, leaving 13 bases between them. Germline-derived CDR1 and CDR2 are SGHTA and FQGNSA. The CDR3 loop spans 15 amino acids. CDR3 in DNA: TGTGCCAGCAGCCGGAATCGGGGGTACCAAGAGACCCAGTACTTC. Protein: CASSRNRGYQETQYF.

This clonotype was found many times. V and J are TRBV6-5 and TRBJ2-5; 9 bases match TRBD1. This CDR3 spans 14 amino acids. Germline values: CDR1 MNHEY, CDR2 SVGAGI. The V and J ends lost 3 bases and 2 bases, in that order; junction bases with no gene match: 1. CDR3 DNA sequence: TGTGCCAGCAGTTATGGGACAGGGCAAGAGACCCAGTACTTC. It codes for CASSYGTGQETQYF.

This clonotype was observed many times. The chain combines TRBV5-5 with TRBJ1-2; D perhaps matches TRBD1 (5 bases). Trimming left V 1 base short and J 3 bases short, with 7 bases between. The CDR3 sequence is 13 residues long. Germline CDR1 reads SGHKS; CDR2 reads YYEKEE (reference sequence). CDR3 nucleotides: TGTGCCAGCAGCTTGAGAGGGGACTATGGCTACACCTTC. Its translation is CASSLRGDYGYTF.

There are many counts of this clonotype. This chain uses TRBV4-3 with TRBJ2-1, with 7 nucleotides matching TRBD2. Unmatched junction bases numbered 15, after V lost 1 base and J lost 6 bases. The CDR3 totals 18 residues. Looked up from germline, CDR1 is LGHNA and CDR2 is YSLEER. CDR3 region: CASSQASSGHPNFNEQFF. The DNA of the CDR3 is TGCGCCAGCAGCCAAGCGTCTAGCGGCCACCCCAACTTCAATGAGCAGTTCTTC.

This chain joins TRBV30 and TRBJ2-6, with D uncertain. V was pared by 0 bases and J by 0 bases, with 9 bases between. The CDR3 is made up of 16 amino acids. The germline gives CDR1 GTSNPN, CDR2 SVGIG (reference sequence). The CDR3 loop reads CAWSVNRISGANVLTF. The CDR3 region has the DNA TGTGCCTGGAGTGTAAACCGGATCTCTGGGGCCAACGTCCTGACTTTC.

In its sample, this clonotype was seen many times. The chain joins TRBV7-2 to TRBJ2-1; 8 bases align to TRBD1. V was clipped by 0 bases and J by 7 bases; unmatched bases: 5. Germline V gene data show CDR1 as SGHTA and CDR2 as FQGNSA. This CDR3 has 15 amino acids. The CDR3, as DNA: TGTGCCAGCAGCTTAGCGGACAGGGCCGAGAATGAGCAGTTCTTC. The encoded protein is CASSLADRAENEQFF.

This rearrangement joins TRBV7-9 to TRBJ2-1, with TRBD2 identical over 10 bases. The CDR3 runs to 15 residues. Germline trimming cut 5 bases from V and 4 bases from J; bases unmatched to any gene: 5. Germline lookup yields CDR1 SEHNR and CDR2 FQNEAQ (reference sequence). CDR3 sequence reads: CASSRASGSYNEQFF. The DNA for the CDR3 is TGTGCCAGCAGCCGTGCTAGCGGGAGTTACAATGAGCAGTTCTTC.

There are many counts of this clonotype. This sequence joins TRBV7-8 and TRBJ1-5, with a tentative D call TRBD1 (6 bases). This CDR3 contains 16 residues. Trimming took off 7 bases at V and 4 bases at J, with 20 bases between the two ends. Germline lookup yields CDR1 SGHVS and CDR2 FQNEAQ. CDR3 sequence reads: CASTHNRDWSNQPQHF. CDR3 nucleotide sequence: TGTGCCAGCACTCATAACAGGGACTGGTCGAATCAGCCCCAGCATTTT.

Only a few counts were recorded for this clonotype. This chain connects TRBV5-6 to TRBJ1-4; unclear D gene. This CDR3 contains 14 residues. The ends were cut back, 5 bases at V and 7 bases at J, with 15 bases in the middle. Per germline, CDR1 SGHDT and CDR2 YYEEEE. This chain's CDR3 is CASSNTRLSEKLFF. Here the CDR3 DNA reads TGTGCCAGCAGTAATACCAGGTTGAGTGAAAAACTGTTTTTT.